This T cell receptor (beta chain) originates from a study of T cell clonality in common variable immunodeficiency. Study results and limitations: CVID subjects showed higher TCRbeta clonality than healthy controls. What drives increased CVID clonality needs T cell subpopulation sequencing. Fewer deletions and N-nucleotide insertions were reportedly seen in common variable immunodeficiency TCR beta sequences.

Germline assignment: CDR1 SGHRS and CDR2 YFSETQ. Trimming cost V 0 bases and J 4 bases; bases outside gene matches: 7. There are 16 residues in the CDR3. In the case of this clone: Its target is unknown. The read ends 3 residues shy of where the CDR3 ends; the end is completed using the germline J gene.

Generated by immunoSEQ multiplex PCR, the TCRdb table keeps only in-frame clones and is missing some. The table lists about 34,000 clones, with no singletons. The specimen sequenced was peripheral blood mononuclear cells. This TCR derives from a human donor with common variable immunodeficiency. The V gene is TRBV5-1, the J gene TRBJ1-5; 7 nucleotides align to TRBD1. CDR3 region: CASSLGADRENQPQHF. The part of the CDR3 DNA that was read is TGCGCCAGCAGCTTGGGCGCAGACAGGGAGAATCAGCCC.